The clone carrying this TCR beta chain was detected many times. Antigen unknown. These data originate in a study of regulatory T cells in long-lasting Graves disease. Both iRepertoire HTBI primers and Arm-PCR of CDR3 regions were used to build the TCR beta libraries. TCRdb recomputed calls from the multiplex PCR reads with MiXCR, one row per CDR3 protein. The sample lists about 340,000 distinct CDR3 sequences; less than 20% were seen once. CDR3 size: 13 residues. Germline CDR1 and CDR2: LGHNT and FRNRAP. The ends lost 5 bases at V and 10 bases at J; junction bases unmatched: 10. This sample's time point: persistent/refractory GD, antithyroid drugs over 5 years with positive TRAb. From RNA extracted from PBMCs, the TCR library was made. Graves' disease diagnosis used American Thyroid Association guidelines. General study findings and limits: Researchers examined only peripheral blood and not thyroid tissue. Persistent disease was characterized by preferential usage of TRBV28, TRBJ1-2 and TRBJ2-5. Relative to new patients (around 1,000), persistent patients exhibited greater sharing of public clonotypes (around 2,700).

Material: peripheral blood mononuclear cells (PBMCs), obtained when the disease was refractory, from a patient treated with antithyroid drugs. V and J are TRBV12-5 and TRBJ1-1; TRBD1 agrees at 7 bases. The receptor was isolated from a female donor with Graves disease. DNA for the CDR3: TGTGCTAGTGGTCGACCTGACAGGGTAGGAGCTTTCTTT. This codes for CASGRPDRVGAFF.